This T cell receptor beta chain was profiled in a study of blood T cell repertoires in COVID-19. Profiling relied on immunoSEQ multiplex PCR, and the TCRdb table lists in-frame clones only, not all of them. The data contain a few hundred thousand clones, 85% to 90% of them singletons. The germline CDR1 and CDR2 sequences are SNHLY and FYNNEI. After removal of 7 bases from V and 5 bases from J, the junction contained 10 bases not matched to a gene. CDR3 size: 15 residues. The chain carries TRBV2 and TRBJ2-2; 7 bases match TRBD1. Source material: PBMCs or T cells enriched from blood (not recorded which). The receptor comes from a man under 40 who had been exposed to COVID-19. The CDR3 sequence is CASKLGTVRTGELFF. The CDR3 DNA follows: TGTGCCAGCAAGCTAGGGACAGTTAGAACCGGGGAGCTGTTTTTT.